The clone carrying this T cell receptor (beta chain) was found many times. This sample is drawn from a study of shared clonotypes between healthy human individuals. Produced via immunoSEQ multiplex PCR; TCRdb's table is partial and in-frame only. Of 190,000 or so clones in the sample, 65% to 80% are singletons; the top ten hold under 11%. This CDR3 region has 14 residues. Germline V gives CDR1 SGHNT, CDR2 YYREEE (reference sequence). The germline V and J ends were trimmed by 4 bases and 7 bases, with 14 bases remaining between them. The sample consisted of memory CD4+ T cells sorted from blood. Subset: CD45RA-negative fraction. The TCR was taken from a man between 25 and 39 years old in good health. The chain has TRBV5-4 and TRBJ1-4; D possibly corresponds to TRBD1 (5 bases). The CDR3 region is CASSGQGTGEKLFF. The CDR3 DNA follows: TGTGCCAGCAGCGGCCAGGGTACGGGTGAAAAACTGTTTTTT.